A single sample is the source of the 12 T cell receptor beta chains below, sequenced in a study of post-analysis software for immune sequencing data. TCR beta cDNA libraries had unique molecular identifiers. MiXCR, run by TCRdb on the PCR reads, gives a single entry per CDR3 protein. The sample consists of 500,000 to 600,000 distinct CDR3 sequences, 44% of them appearing once. These receptors' targets are unknown. Study-wide results and caveats: Patients had higher frequencies than controls of roughly five TRBV segments, including TRBV5-6, TRBV5-1 and TRBV20-1.

The source material was blood. These receptor sequences come from a girl aged 5 to 17 with multiple sclerosis.

This clonotype was counted only a few times. At one of its ends the junction is not consistent with the germline gene, which may arise from a read error. The chain couples TRBV2 to TRBJ1-2, with a tentative D call TRBD1 (6 bases). This CDR3 spans 12 amino acids. The germline CDR1 and CDR2 sequences are SNHLY and FYNNEI. Here the CDR3 DNA reads TGTGTCAGCAGTGAACAGGGAAGTGGCTACACCTTC. Protein: CVSSEQGSGYTF.

This chain joins TRBV7-9 and TRBJ2-3, with 8 bases that match TRBD1. CDR3 length: 16 residues. Germline CDR1 and CDR2: SEHNR and FQNEAQ (reference sequence). Trimming took 6 bases from V and 3 from J; bases not matched to a gene: 11. CDR3 amino acids: CASSSAGGADTDTQYF. CDR3 DNA: TGTGCCAGCAGTTCAGCAGGGGGCGCGGATACAGATACGCAGTATTTT.

In this sample, this clonotype turned up a few times. The V gene is TRBV3-1, the J gene TRBJ2-1; D gene uncertain. Per germline, CDR1 LGHDT and CDR2 YNNKEL (reference sequence). Trimming removed 4 bases at V and 10 bases at J, with 14 bases between. CDR3 length equals 13 residues. As DNA, the CDR3 is TGTGCCAGCAGCCCCTACTCTAGTTACGAGCAGTTCTTC. Translation gives CASSPYSSYEQFF.

The chain has TRBV12-3 or TRBV12-4 and TRBJ1-2, with 7 nucleotides matching TRBD1. The CDR3 spans 14 residues. V was clipped by 2 bases and J by 4 bases; unmatched bases: 4. CDR3 DNA: TGTGCCAGCAGTTTACGAGGGGGCAGCTATGGCTACACCTTC. The encoded protein is CASSLRGGSYGYTF.

This clonotype was seen only a few times. The chain recombines TRBV27 with TRBJ2-1; 13 bases map to TRBD2. Germline lookup yields CDR1 MNHEY and CDR2 SMNVEV (reference sequence). Losses at the gene ends were 4 bases for V and 6 bases for J; bases not matched to a gene: 6. The length of the CDR3 is 16 residues. CDR3 bases: TGTGCCAGCAGTTCCGTTACTAGCGGGAGGGGCAATGAGCAGTTCTTC. Its translation: CASSSVTSGRGNEQFF.

The rearrangement joins TRBV7-2 to TRBJ2-1; no definite D call. The CDR3 length is 14 residues. V gave up 1 base and J gave up 8 bases, with 12 bases separating them. From germline, CDR1 is SGHTA and CDR2 FQGNSA. The CDR3 nucleotides read TGTGCCAGCAGCTTAGGACTTAGAGCCGATGAGCAGTTCTTC. It translates to CASSLGLRADEQFF.

V is TRBV5-6 and J is TRBJ2-7; D is possibly TRBD1 or TRBD2 (5 bases each). This CDR3 contains 16 residues. V was pared by 3 bases and J by 0 bases, with 16 bases between. The V gene's germline CDR1 is SGHDT and CDR2 YYEEEE. CDR3 sequence (DNA): TGTGCCAGCAGCTACCGGGGCAGGGCTAGCTCCTACGAGCAGTACTTC. Its translation is CASSYRGRASSYEQYF. The whole variable domain, remainder taken from reference TRBV5-6 and TRBJ2-7, is DAGVTQSPTHLIKTRGQQVTLRCSPKSGHDTVSWYQQALGQGPQFIFQYYEEEERQRGNFPDRFSGHQFPNYSSELNVNALLLGDSALYLCASSYRGRASSYEQYFGPGTRLTVT.

There are a few counts of this clonotype. The rearrangement joins TRBV24-1 to TRBJ2-7; TRBD1 matches at 7 bases. The assigned J gene may be wrong: the sequence end matches TRBJ2-5 better. From germline, CDR1 is KGHDR and CDR2 SFDVKD. CDR3 length equals 15 residues. CDR3 in DNA: TGTGCCACCAGTGATTCCGGGACAGCTGAAGAGACCCAGTACTTC. Residues: CATSDSGTAEETQYF.

The V and J genes are TRBV4-1 and TRBJ2-1; 12 nucleotides align to TRBD2. The J segment lost 4 bases and the V segment lost 1 base, leaving 2 bases of the junction unmatched. The germline CDR1 and CDR2 sequences are MGHRA and YSYEKL. The CDR3 covers 16 residues. The CDR3 DNA reads TGCGCCAGCAGCCAAGGGACTAGCGGGGAATACAATGAGCAGTTCTTC. It specifies CASSQGTSGEYNEQFF.

This chain connects TRBV5-5 to TRBJ1-1; a possible D gene is TRBD1 (5 bases). Germline V gives CDR1 SGHKS, CDR2 YYEKEE (reference sequence). The ends were cut back, 0 bases at V and 6 bases at J, with 9 bases in the middle. The CDR3 has 13 residues. The CDR3 DNA reads as TGTGCCAGCAGCTTGGATCAGGGCCCTGAAGCTTTCTTT. Its protein product is CASSLDQGPEAFF.

This clonotype was picked up a small number of times. The genes are TRBV5-1 and TRBJ2-3; 8 bases map to TRBD2. The germline CDR1 and CDR2 sequences are SGHRS and YFSETQ. With 4 bases clipped from V and 6 bases from J, the junction kept 1 base outside the gene matches. The CDR3 covers 12 residues. The CDR3 DNA reads TGCGCCAGCAGCGAGCGGGGGGATACGCAGTATTTT. Translation gives CASSERGDTQYF.

This clonotype has a single count. This chain uses TRBV3-1 with TRBJ1-1; D unresolved. Trimming shortened V by 3 bases and J by 1 base, and 9 bases separated the two germline ends. From germline, CDR1 is LGHDT and CDR2 YNNKEL (reference sequence). The CDR3 extends over 14 amino acids. The CDR3 sequence is CASSQGWGNTEAFF. The CDR3 DNA reads as TGTGCCAGCAGCCAGGGGTGGGGGAACACTGAAGCTTTCTTT.